Each of the 21 T cell receptor beta chains below was sequenced from the same sample in a study of T cell repertoires in cytomegalovirus infection. TCRdb passed the reads through MiXCR, listing each CDR3 protein once. The data contain 60,000 to 75,000 distinct CDR3 sequences, 20% to 25% of them singletons. Their recognized antigens are unknown. The material sequenced was PBMCs, sequenced either directly or after in vitro stimulation (not recorded which). These TCRs come from a human donor in good health (CMV status not recorded). Some clones in this sample may be carry-over from other donors' samples.

This clonotype was detected a few times. The V call is TRBV25-1, the J call TRBJ2-2, with 10 bases that match TRBD2. The CDR3 runs 15 residues. V shed 6 bases, J shed 6 bases, and the junction held 7 bases outside the gene matches. Germline values: CDR1 MGHDK, CDR2 SYGVNS. Here the CDR3 DNA reads TGTGCCAGCAGCCCGGGACTAGCGTTCTCCGGGGAGCTGTTTTTT. Translation gives CASSPGLAFSGELFF.

The chain combines TRBV4-3 with TRBJ1-1; D is uncertain. Germline-derived CDR1 and CDR2 are LGHNA and YSLEER. The CDR3 spans 13 residues. The V end was cut by 1 base, the J end by 0 bases, with 3 bases between. This CDR3 is CASSQGVNTEAFF. The CDR3 DNA reads as TGCGCCAGCAGCCAAGGGGTGAACACTGAAGCTTTCTTT.

This clonotype was picked up a small number of times. The V call is TRBV27, the J call TRBJ1-5; a possible D gene is TRBD1 (5 bases). V lost 6 bases and J lost 5, with 14 bases in between. The V gene's germline CDR1 is MNHEY and CDR2 SMNVEV (reference sequence). The CDR3 runs 14 residues. CDR3 loop: CASSSDRSYQPQHF. CDR3 in DNA: TGTGCCAGCAGCTCCGACAGATCCTATCAGCCCCAGCATTTT.

This clonotype was recorded a few times. The rearrangement uses TRBV12-3 or TRBV12-4 and TRBJ1-3; D possibly corresponds to TRBD1 (6 bases). The CDR3 sequence is 14 residues long. Trimming stripped 6 bases from V and 2 bases from J, with 11 bases between. For the CDR3, the DNA is TGTGCCAGCAGGCCGGACAGTACTGGAAACACCATATATTTT. This sequence encodes CASRPDSTGNTIYF.

The sample holds many counts of this clonotype. This sequence joins TRBV7-2 and TRBJ2-7; 9 bases are a match to TRBD1. CDR3 length: 15 residues. Trimming took 5 bases from V and 4 from J; bases not matched to a gene: 9. CDR1 and CDR2 (germline): SGHTA, FQGNSA. In nucleotides, the CDR3 is TGTGCCAGCAGCGCTTCCCCGGGACAGGGTTACGAGCAGTACTTC. It is translated as CASSASPGQGYEQYF.

The chain has TRBV27 and TRBJ2-3, with D uncertain. The V gene lost 3 bases and the J gene lost 2 bases, with 9 bases spanning the gap. In germline, CDR1 is MNHEY, CDR2 SMNVEV (reference sequence). This CDR3 contains 14 residues. The CDR3 reads CASSFYSSTDTQYF. The CDR3, as DNA: TGTGCCAGCAGTTTTTACAGTTCCACAGATACGCAGTATTTT.

This clonotype has at least ten counts. The gene calls are TRBV7-2 and TRBJ1-3, with TRBD1 matching over 7 bases. With V trimmed by 4 bases and J by 2 bases, 8 bases remained unmatched. The CDR3 length is 16 residues. In germline, CDR1 is SGHTA, CDR2 FQGNSA. DNA of the CDR3: TGTGCCAGCAGCTCGAAATCGACAGGGACTGGAAACACCATATATTTT. It codes for CASSSKSTGTGNTIYF.

This clonotype has ten or more counts. The genes are TRBV11-2 and TRBJ2-1; D is uncertain. Per germline, CDR1 SGHAT and CDR2 FQNNGV. This CDR3 spans 14 amino acids. V shed 5 bases and J shed 5 bases, with 13 bases lying between them. In nucleotides, the CDR3 is TGTGCCAGCAGCCCTAGGGTACTAAACAATGAGCAGTTCTTC. Translating it yields CASSPRVLNNEQFF. The variable domain in full, with the rest retrieved from reference TRBV11-2 and TRBJ2-1, is EAGVAQSPRYKIIEKRQSVAFWCNPISGHATLYWYQQILGQGPKLLIQFQNNGVVDDSQLPKDRFSAERLKGVDSTLKIQPAKLEDSAVYLCASSPRVLNNEQFFGPGTRLTVL.

Here the CDR3 reads CASSPARGGDSPLHF. CDR3 nucleotides: TGTGCCAGCTCACCTGCAAGGGGAGGGGATTCACCCCTCCACTTT. The V gene is TRBV18, the J gene TRBJ1-6; the D gene is possibly TRBD1 (5 bases). From germline, CDR1 is KGHSH and CDR2 LQKENI. The CDR3 runs 15 residues. Trimming left V 3 bases short and J 8 bases short, with 14 bases between. Combining the CDR3 with reference TRBV18 and TRBJ1-6 gives the whole variable domain NAGVMQNPRHLVRRRGQEARLRCSPMKGHSHVYWYRQLPEEGLKFMVYLQKENIIDESGMPKERFSAEFPKEGPSILRIQQVVRGDSAAYFCASSPARGGDSPLHFGNGTRLTVT.

Points on this clonotype: This clone may be a read error of a much larger clone one base away. The chain recombines TRBV30 with TRBJ2-1, with 8 bases fitting TRBD2. The ends lost 2 bases at V and 8 bases at J; junction bases unmatched: 8. CDR1 and CDR2 from the germline V gene are GTSNPN and SVGIG (reference sequence). There are 14 residues in the CDR3. The CDR3 spells CAWSIPAGVHEQFF. CDR3 DNA sequence: TGTGCCTGGAGTATACCAGCGGGAGTACATGAGCAGTTCTTC.

There are many counts of this clonotype. The chain links TRBV7-2 to TRBJ2-1, with D maybe TRBD2 (6 bases). V gave up 0 bases and J gave up 3 bases, with 9 bases separating them. Looked up from germline, CDR1 is SGHTA and CDR2 is FQGNSA. The CDR3 loop spans 15 amino acids. The CDR3 is CASSLASGLYNEQFF. The DNA for the CDR3 is TGTGCCAGCAGCTTAGCTAGCGGACTCTACAATGAGCAGTTCTTC.

The table lists this clonotype with a few counts. The chain recombines TRBV7-6 with TRBJ2-2; D not resolved. Germline CDR1 reads SGHVS; CDR2 reads FNYEAQ. This CDR3 has 14 residues. V lost 5 bases to trimming and J lost 4 bases, with 11 bases between them. This CDR3 reads CASSRGTFTGELFF. The DNA for the CDR3 is TGTGCCAGCAGCAGAGGAACTTTCACCGGGGAGCTGTTTTTT.

Ten or more counts support this clonotype. The chain recombines TRBV4-2 with TRBJ2-3, with 14 nucleotides matching TRBD2. The germline V gene encodes CDR1 LGHNA and CDR2 YNFKEQ. There are 20 residues in the CDR3. V was pared by 3 bases and J by 7 bases, with 18 bases of the junction left unmatched. CDR3 sequence reads: CASSQKIEDYGTSGGYTQYF. As DNA, the CDR3 is TGTGCCAGCAGCCAGAAGATAGAGGATTATGGGACTAGCGGGGGCTATACGCAGTATTTT.

The chain carries TRBV30 and TRBJ1-5; D remains ambiguous. The germline V gene has CDR1 GTSNPN and CDR2 SVGIG (reference sequence). The V gene lost 0 bases and the J gene lost 4 bases, with 7 bases spanning the gap. The CDR3 is 13 residues long. CDR3 sequence: CAWSVQRNQPQHF. CDR3 in DNA: TGTGCCTGGAGTGTACAGAGAAATCAGCCCCAGCATTTT.

This clonotype was counted many times. The chain couples TRBV7-2 to TRBJ1-2; no clear D gene. Germline V gives CDR1 SGHTA, CDR2 FQGNSA. V lost 1 base to trimming and J lost 2 bases, with 11 bases between them. The CDR3 is 15 amino acids. In DNA form, the CDR3 reads TGTGCCAGCAGCTTAGTTGGGTCGTCGAACTATGGCTACACCTTC. Its protein is CASSLVGSSNYGYTF.

The chain links TRBV14 to TRBJ1-5; unclear D gene. Germline CDR1 is SGHDN and CDR2 is FVKESK. The CDR3 runs 15 residues. Trimming shortened V by 1 base and J by 3 bases, and 10 bases separated the two germline ends. The CDR3 sequence is CASSQGIGYNQPQHF. The CDR3 bases are TGTGCCAGCAGCCAAGGGATAGGTTACAATCAGCCCCAGCATTTT.

The V and J genes are TRBV19 and TRBJ2-3; 10 bases map to TRBD2. J gave up 5 bases and V 3 bases, and 11 bases lay outside the gene matches. This CDR3 comprises 17 residues. CDR1 and CDR2 from the germline V gene are LNHDA and SQIVND (reference sequence). DNA of the CDR3: TGTGCCAGTAGTATCGGACTAGCGGTAAAGAGTGGAGATACGCAGTATTTT. Residues: CASSIGLAVKSGDTQYF.

The chain couples TRBV6-2 or TRBV6-3 to TRBJ2-1, with D possibly matching TRBD1 (5 bases). This CDR3 has 16 amino acids. Germline V gene lookup returns CDR1 MNHEY and CDR2 SVGEGT. Trimming took off 5 bases at V and 4 bases at J, with 18 bases between the two ends. CDR3: CASSRPLGLLYNEQFF. The DNA of the CDR3 is TGTGCCAGCAGTAGACCCTTGGGGCTATTGTACAATGAGCAGTTCTTC.

This chain's CDR3 is CASSGAGTPNTGELFF. The CDR3 DNA is TGCGCCAGCAGCGGAGCCGGGACACCGAACACCGGGGAGCTGTTTTTT. The gene calls are TRBV5-1 and TRBJ2-2; tentative D call: TRBD1 (6 bases). V was trimmed by 4 bases and J by 0 bases, leaving 13 bases between them. The germline gives CDR1 SGHRS, CDR2 YFSETQ. The CDR3 spans 16 residues.

The V call is TRBV28, the J call TRBJ1-2; D may be TRBD1 (5 bases). The ends were cut back, 5 bases at V and 3 bases at J, with 13 bases in the middle. Germline CDR1 and CDR2: MDHEN and SYDVKM. The length of the CDR3 is 14 residues. CDR3 sequence reads: CASSPPGDYYGYTF. CDR3 nucleotide sequence: TGTGCCAGCAGTCCCCCGGGGGACTACTATGGCTACACCTTC.

This clonotype turned up a few times. The chain joins TRBV15 to TRBJ2-1; 7 bases are shared with TRBD2. Germline CDR1 LNHNV, CDR2 YYDKDF (reference sequence). The ends lost 2 bases at V and 6 bases at J; junction bases unmatched: 13. This CDR3 has 17 amino acids. CDR3 nucleotides: TGTGCCACCAGCAGACTCCAACGAAGGACTAGTTCCAATGAGCAGTTCTTC. Amino acids: CATSRLQRRTSSNEQFF.